There are a few counts of the clone carrying this T cell receptor (beta chain). Its target is unknown. This entry belongs to a study of metastatic and nonmetastatic thyroid tumors. Overall study context: Both malignant and benign thyroid patients supplied peripheral blood and tumor or nodule tissue samples, across which the repertoires of these patients were then compared. Study observations and caveats: Malignant tumors reportedly showed significantly higher TCR beta diversity than benign nodules in both blood and tumor.

Per the original methods: The study took CDR3 differences across clinicopathological groups and made a distant-metastasis classifier for papillary thyroid cancer from them. TCRdb ran MiXCR on the PCR reads. TCRdb, rather than the study authors, made the V and J calls. The sample lists 45,000 or so clones; less than 5% were seen once. The length of the CDR3 is 14 residues. Germline V CDR1 and CDR2: SNHLY, FYNNEI. The ends lost 5 bases at V and 5 bases at J; junction bases unmatched: 4. Prior to thyroid surgery, none of the patients had received any treatment. The sequenced material came from blood. The sequence was obtained from a female donor with papillary thyroid cancer or a benign thyroid nodule (not recorded which). Some clones in this sample may be carry-over from other donors' samples. This rearrangement joins TRBV2 to TRBJ1-5; 9 bases align to TRBD1. The CDR3, as DNA: TGTGCCAGCAGTACCACAGGGGGCGATCAGCCCCAGCATTTT. This gives the protein CASSTTGGDQPQHF.